Each of the 6 T cell receptor beta chains below was sequenced from the same sample in a study of T-cell memory formation after mild COVID-19. TCRdb re-called the 5' RACE reads with MiXCR, one entry per CDR3 protein. The table includes 350,000 or so distinct CDR3 sequences, over 10% detected once. Sequenced material: PBMCs or a T cell subset sorted from them (not recorded which). Receptors originate from a man aged 18 to 30 who had mild COVID-19 (a few samples of this study predate the infection). Cell type and time point are not known.

Here the CDR3 DNA reads TGTGCCAGCAGCGAACAGGGGGCGCGAGGAGAGACCCAGTACTTC. Amino acid sequence: CASSEQGARGETQYF. The J gene is TRBJ2-5, the V gene TRBV5-5; 9 bases match TRBD1. Looked up from germline, CDR1 is SGHKS and CDR2 is YYEKEE (reference sequence). The length of the CDR3 is 15 residues. With 4 bases clipped from V and 4 bases from J, the junction kept 8 bases outside the gene matches.

This clonotype has just a few counts. The chain links TRBV5-1 to TRBJ2-4; no firm D call. Trimming pared 0 bases from V and 8 bases from J, leaving 12 bases between. Germline loops: CDR1 SGHRS, CDR2 YFSETQ. The CDR3 covers 14 residues. CDR3 sequence: CASSLGRANDIQYF. CDR3 DNA: TGCGCCAGCAGCTTGGGTCGGGCTAACGACATTCAGTACTTC.

This clonotype occurred many times. The chain has TRBV3-1 and TRBJ2-5; 11 bases fit TRBD2. The CDR3 is 15 amino acids. With 4 bases clipped from V and 4 bases from J, the junction kept 5 bases outside the gene matches. Germline V lookup: CDR1 LGHDT, CDR2 YNNKEL (reference sequence). CDR3 in amino acids: CASSPALAGGETQYF. The CDR3 nucleotides read TGTGCCAGCAGCCCGGCTCTAGCGGGGGGAGAGACCCAGTACTTC.

At least ten counts were recorded for this clonotype. This chain links TRBV6-6 with TRBJ2-7; no reliable D call. Germline CDR1 MNHNY, CDR2 SVGAGI (reference sequence). Trimming pared 5 bases from V and 3 bases from J, leaving 14 bases between. The CDR3 spans 14 residues. The CDR3 DNA sequence: TGTGCCAGCAGTAACGTGTACAGCCTCTACGAGCAGTACGTC. It is translated as CASSNVYSLYEQYV.

The CDR3 sequence is CASSLGVEATREKLFF. DNA for the CDR3: TGTGCCAGCAGCTTAGGTGTCGAGGCGACTCGGGAAAAACTGTTTTTT. This sequence joins TRBV7-9 and TRBJ1-4; the D is unclear. V shed 1 base and J shed 8 bases, with 17 bases lying between them. In germline, CDR1 is SEHNR, CDR2 FQNEAQ (reference sequence). CDR3 length: 16 amino acids.

This clonotype was seen many times. The chain is built from TRBV20-1 and TRBJ2-1; 8 bases map to TRBD2. The CDR3 loop spans 14 amino acids. The germline gives CDR1 DFQATT, CDR2 SNEGSKA (reference sequence). The trim removed 5 bases at V and 7 bases at J, leaving 10 bases unmatched. For the CDR3, the DNA is TGCAGTGCTGAGCGGGGGCCGAGCGAGAATGAGCAGTTCTTC. Its protein product is CSAERGPSENEQFF.